These 15 T cell receptor beta chains were sequenced from one sample in a study of cytomegalovirus exposure and HLA in healthy donors. This table comes from immunoSEQ multiplex PCR, and its TCRdb copy is limited to in-frame clones, with some not included. The sample contains some 63,000 clones, about 89% of which appear only once. Sequenced sample: PBMCs. These receptor sequences come from a woman younger than 35 in good health and CMV-seronegative.

The V call is TRBV6-1, the J call TRBJ1-2; TRBD1 is a possible D gene (6 bases). Trimming pared 0 bases from V and 4 bases from J, leaving 9 bases between. Germline V gene data show CDR1 as MNHNS and CDR2 as SASEGT. The CDR3 is 14 residues long. CDR3 loop: CASSEAYRVYGYTF. CDR3 nucleotides: TGTGCCAGCAGTGAAGCATACAGGGTCTATGGCTACACCTTC.

This clone is a singleton in its sample. This chain uses TRBV9 with TRBJ1-1; D not certain. The CDR3 length is 16 residues. V dropped 3 bases and J dropped 0 bases, with 15 bases sitting between them. CDR1 is SGDLS, CDR2 YYNGEE, per germline. The CDR3 nucleotides are TGTGCCAGCAGCGCCCCGACTCCAACCATGAACACTGAAGCTTTCTTT. Translating it yields CASSAPTPTMNTEAFF.

The V call is TRBV28, the J call TRBJ1-1; 9 bases agree with TRBD1. V dropped 5 bases and J dropped 3; count of bases not matched to a gene: 7. CDR3 size: 15 residues. Per the germline V gene, CDR1 is MDHEN and CDR2 is SYDVKM. CDR3 nucleotide sequence: TGTGCCAGCAGTCCAACACAGGGGGCGGACACTGAAGCTTTCTTT. Amino acid sequence: CASSPTQGADTEAFF.

J is TRBJ2-3 and V is TRBV19; TRBD2 agrees at 10 bases. Germline V lookup: CDR1 LNHDA, CDR2 SQIVND (reference sequence). The ends lost 5 bases at V and 2 bases at J; junction bases unmatched: 7. The CDR3 is 16 residues long. CDR3 amino acids: CASSVLAGAYTDTQYF. CDR3 nucleotides: TGTGCCAGTAGTGTCCTAGCGGGAGCTTACACAGATACGCAGTATTTT.

This clone was recorded only once. This rearrangement joins TRBV5-1 to TRBJ2-7, with D possibly being TRBD2 (6 bases). The CDR3 extends over 16 amino acids. Germline-derived CDR1 and CDR2 are SGHRS and YFSETQ. V lost 2 bases, J lost 1 base, and 16 bases lay in between. The CDR3: CASSFSPSADSYEQYF. CDR3 coding DNA: TGCGCCAGCAGCTTTTCTCCTAGCGCGGATTCCTACGAGCAGTACTTC.

The chain joins TRBV6-1 to TRBJ1-5; 9 bases are a match to TRBD1. Per the germline V gene, CDR1 is MNHNS and CDR2 is SASEGT. V lost 8 bases to trimming and J lost 5 bases; unmatched junction nucleotides: 10. CDR3 length: 15 amino acids. The CDR3, as DNA: TGTGCCAGCGGCCTGGGACAGGGAGTGGATCAGCCCCAGCATTTT. Translation: CASGLGQGVDQPQHF.

J is TRBJ1-1 and V is TRBV7-9; D is ambiguous. The CDR3 is 15 residues long. Germline loops: CDR1 SEHNR, CDR2 FQNEAQ (reference sequence). Trimming left V 0 bases short and J 4 bases short, with 12 bases between. CDR3 DNA sequence: TGTGCCAGCAGCTTAGCGCTACAGTTTGGCACTGAAGCTTTCTTT. It codes for CASSLALQFGTEAFF.

CDR3 nucleotide sequence: TGTGCCAGCAGCCGCAACCGGGACTATGGCTACACCTTC. Translation gives CASSRNRDYGYTF. V usage is TRBV6-5 and J usage is TRBJ1-2; D not resolved. The CDR3 extends over 13 amino acids. Germline CDR1 reads MNHEY; CDR2 reads SVGAGI. V gave up 6 bases and J gave up 3 bases, with 11 bases separating them.

For the CDR3, the DNA is TGTGCCAGTAGAACCTACAGAAGGGAGCTGTTTTTT. Encoded protein: CASRTYRRELFF. V and J are TRBV19 and TRBJ2-2; D gene uncertain. The CDR3 contains 12 residues. CDR1 LNHDA and CDR2 SQIVND come from the germline V gene (reference sequence). With 6 bases removed from V and 9 bases from J, the gap between germline ends came to 11 bases. Filled out from reference TRBV19 and TRBJ2-2, the complete variable domain reads DGGITQSPKYLFRKEGQNVTLSCEQNLNHDAMYWYRQDPGQGLRLIYYSQIVNDFQKGDIAEGYSVSREKKESFPLTVTSAQKNPTAFYLCASRTYRRELFFGEGSRLTVL.

CDR3 sequence: CASSLEAVLNAWGYTF. DNA of the CDR3: TGTGCCAGCAGCTTAGAGGCGGTCCTGAACGCTTGGGGCTACACCTTC. The chain is built from TRBV7-9 and TRBJ1-2, with D unclear. The germline V gene has CDR1 SEHNR and CDR2 FQNEAQ (reference sequence). The V and J ends lost 1 base and 8 bases respectively, with 20 bases between them. The CDR3 spans 16 residues.

V and J are TRBV6-5 and TRBJ2-7; TRBD1 aligns across 7 bases. Germline assignment: CDR1 MNHEY and CDR2 SVGAGI. J was trimmed by 3 bases and V by 6 bases; bases with no gene match: 8. This CDR3 is 14 amino acids long. CDR3 nucleotides: TGTGCCAGCAGGATGGACAGGTCAGGCTACGAGCAGTACTTC. This sequence encodes CASRMDRSGYEQYF.

The chain recombines TRBV19 with TRBJ2-3, with 8 bases fitting TRBD2. V shed 0 bases, J shed 4 bases, and the junction held 6 bases outside the gene matches. Germline V lookup: CDR1 LNHDA, CDR2 SQIVND (reference sequence). The CDR3 contains 16 residues. CDR3 DNA sequence: TGTGCCAGTAGTATAGAAGCGGGAGAGGGAGCAGATACGCAGTATTTT. It codes for CASSIEAGEGADTQYF. Full variable domain (outside the CDR3, taken from reference TRBV19 and TRBJ2-3): DGGITQSPKYLFRKEGQNVTLSCEQNLNHDAMYWYRQDPGQGLRLIYYSQIVNDFQKGDIAEGYSVSREKKESFPLTVTSAQKNPTAFYLCASSIEAGEGADTQYFGPGTRLTVL.

The V gene is TRBV5-1, the J gene TRBJ2-7; perhaps TRBD1 as D (5 bases). Deletions cut 1 base from V and 3 bases from J, with 11 bases between. Germline values: CDR1 SGHRS, CDR2 YFSETQ. This CDR3 comprises 14 residues. The CDR3 is CASSLFSGNYEQYF. The CDR3 DNA reads TGCGCCAGCAGCTTGTTTTCAGGGAACTACGAGCAGTACTTC.

The chain combines TRBV19 with TRBJ2-1; 9 bases agree with TRBD2. The V and J ends lost 6 bases and 8 bases, in that order; junction bases with no gene match: 11. The CDR3 contains 15 residues. Germline-derived CDR1 and CDR2 are LNHDA and SQIVND (reference sequence). CDR3 in DNA: TGTGCCAGTAGCCCTGGCAGCGGGAGGAGGGATGAGCAGTTCTTC. As protein: CASSPGSGRRDEQFF.

This chain links TRBV5-1 with TRBJ2-2; 11 bases align to TRBD2. There are 16 residues in the CDR3. Unmatched junction bases numbered 4, after V lost 0 bases and J lost 6 bases. CDR1 SGHRS and CDR2 YFSETQ come from the germline V gene. The CDR3 nucleotides read TGCGCCAGCAGCTTGGCCGGGACTAGCGGTCCCGGGGAGCTGTTTTTT. The encoded protein is CASSLAGTSGPGELFF.